The following is a T cell receptor (beta chain) sequence with its context. This sample is drawn from a study of cytomegalovirus exposure and HLA in healthy donors. The donors were part of the validation cohort, which consisted of about 120 subjects and was separate from the first cohort of roughly 620 subjects. This CDR3 is 11 amino acids long. Germline assignment: CDR1 SGHAT and CDR2 FQNNGV. Trimming at V came to 9 bases and at J to 7 bases, leaving 2 bases not matched to a gene. The assay was immunoSEQ multiplex PCR, and TCRdb's table has in-frame clones only and misses some. The sample includes 160,000 or so clones, roughly 86% seen only once; the top ten take under 3.5%.

The origin of this receptor is a young man in good health and CMV-seropositive. The chain has TRBV11-2 and TRBJ2-2; 7 positions match TRBD1. Sequences were obtained from PBMCs. The CDR3 protein is CASPGGGELFF. For the CDR3, the DNA is TGTGCCAGTCCAGGGGGCGGGGAGCTGTTTTTT.